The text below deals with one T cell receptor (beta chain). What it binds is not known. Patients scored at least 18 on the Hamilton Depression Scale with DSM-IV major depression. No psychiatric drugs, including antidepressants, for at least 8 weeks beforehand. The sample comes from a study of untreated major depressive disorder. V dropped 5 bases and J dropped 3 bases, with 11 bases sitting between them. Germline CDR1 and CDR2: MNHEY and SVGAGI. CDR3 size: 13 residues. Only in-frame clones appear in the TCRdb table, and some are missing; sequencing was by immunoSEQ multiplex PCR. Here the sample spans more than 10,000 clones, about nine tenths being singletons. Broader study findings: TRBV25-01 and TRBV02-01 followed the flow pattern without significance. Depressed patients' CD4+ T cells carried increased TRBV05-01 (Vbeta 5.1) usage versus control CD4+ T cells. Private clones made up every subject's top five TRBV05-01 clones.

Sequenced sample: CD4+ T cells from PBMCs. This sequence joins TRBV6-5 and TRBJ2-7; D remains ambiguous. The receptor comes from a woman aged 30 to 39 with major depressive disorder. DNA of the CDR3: TGTGCCAGCAGTCGATCCGACGGCTACGAGCAGTACTTC. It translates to CASSRSDGYEQYF.